One sample yielded the 13 T cell receptor beta chains listed below, sequenced in a study of blood T cell repertoires in COVID-19. Profiled with immunoSEQ multiplex PCR; TCRdb holds only in-frame clones, not every one. In the table there are approximately 440,000 clones, roughly 91% of which are singletons. Sequencing was carried out using PBMCs or T cells enriched from blood (not recorded which). These receptors came from a man aged 18 to 35 who had recovered from COVID-19.

The CDR3 sequence: CASSLGGSTDTQYF. CDR3 coding DNA: TGCGCCAGCAGCCTGGGGGGATCCACAGATACGCAGTATTTT. This rearrangement joins TRBV4-1 to TRBJ2-3, with a possible D match to TRBD2 (6 bases). V was shortened by 4 bases and J by 2 bases, with 10 bases between the two germline ends. CDR3 size: 14 residues. Germline V lookup: CDR1 MGHRA, CDR2 YSYEKL.

The chain joins TRBV4-2 to TRBJ1-6; the D is unclear. CDR3 length: 16 residues. CDR1 is LGHNA, CDR2 YNFKEQ, per germline. V was pared by 0 bases and J by 6 bases, with 12 bases between. The DNA for the CDR3 is TGTGCCAGCAGCCAAGATCCGTTAGTCGGTAATTCACCCCTCCACTTT. Amino acids: CASSQDPLVGNSPLHF.

This chain links TRBV14 with TRBJ2-3; no clear D gene. The V gene lost 6 bases and the J gene lost 0 bases, with 7 bases spanning the gap. The CDR3 is 13 residues long. Germline V gene data show CDR1 as SGHDN and CDR2 as FVKESK. The CDR3 sequence: CASSPISTDTQYF. In DNA form, the CDR3 reads TGTGCCAGCAGTCCTATCAGCACAGATACGCAGTATTTT.

The chain joins TRBV13 to TRBJ2-6; D ambiguous. Germline V gene sequence: CDR1 PRHDT, CDR2 FYEKMQ (reference sequence). The CDR3 has 16 residues. V dropped 5 bases and J dropped 0 bases, with 11 bases sitting between them. In DNA form, the CDR3 reads TGTGCCAGCAGCCGAGGCCAGAACTCTGGGGCCAACGTCCTGACTTTC. Residues: CASSRGQNSGANVLTF.

The gene calls are TRBV7-2 and TRBJ2-3; TRBD2 matches 7 bases. The CDR3 consists of 15 residues. Germline assignment: CDR1 SGHTA and CDR2 FQGNSA. V trimming: 1 base; J trimming: 4 bases; junction bases outside the gene matches: 5. CDR3 coding DNA: TGTGCCAGCAGCTTAGTGCGGGGGATGCCAGATACGCAGTATTTT. It is translated as CASSLVRGMPDTQYF.

The rearrangement joins TRBV28 to TRBJ1-2; D possibly corresponds to TRBD1 (6 bases). The CDR3 covers 16 residues. Germline V lookup: CDR1 MDHEN, CDR2 SYDVKM. V lost 1 base and J 2 bases, leaving 14 bases between the germline ends. The CDR3 bases are TGTGCCAGCAGTTTATCCCGACAAAGGGGGAACTATGGCTACACCTTC. It specifies CASSLSRQRGNYGYTF.

Only one count was recorded for this clone. CDR3 coding DNA: TGTGCCAGCTCACCGGCGGCGGGGGGCTCTGGAAACACCATATATTTT. It yields the protein CASSPAAGGSGNTIYF. This sequence joins TRBV18 and TRBJ1-3, with D possibly being TRBD1 (5 bases). The germline V gene encodes CDR1 KGHSH and CDR2 LQKENI. Trimming left V 3 bases short and J 0 bases short, with 12 bases between. This CDR3 is built from 16 residues.

This chain connects TRBV5-4 to TRBJ2-7, with TRBD2 identical over 7 bases. This CDR3 is built from 14 residues. V was pared by 3 bases and J by 1 base, with 4 bases of the junction left unmatched. From germline, CDR1 is SGHNT and CDR2 YYREEE (reference sequence). The CDR3, as DNA: TGTGCCAGCAGCTCAGCTAGCGGATCCTACGAGCAGTACTTC. Translated: CASSSASGSYEQYF. The complete variable domain, with remaining parts taken from reference TRBV5-4 and TRBJ2-7, reads ETGVTQSPTHLIKTRGQQVTLRCSSQSGHNTVSWYQQALGQGPQFIFQYYREEENGRGNFPPRFSGLQFPNYSSELNVNALELDDSALYLCASSSASGSYEQYFGPGTRLTVT.

This clone occurred once. This chain uses TRBV2 with TRBJ1-2; D uncertain. The CDR3 is made up of 13 amino acids. V was clipped by 3 bases and J by 4 bases, with 9 bases between them. CDR1 is SNHLY and CDR2 is FYNNEI in the germline V gene. The CDR3 spells CASSEREIYGYTF. The CDR3 DNA reads TGTGCCAGCAGTGAGCGAGAAATCTATGGCTACACCTTC.

V usage is TRBV2 and J usage is TRBJ2-7, with unresolved D. V lost 6 bases to trimming and J lost 7 bases, with 10 bases between them. From germline, CDR1 is SNHLY and CDR2 FYNNEI. There are 11 residues in the CDR3. The CDR3 DNA reads TGTGCCAGCAGCTACAACAGAGAGCAGTACTTC. Protein sequence: CASSYNREQYF.

The V and J genes are TRBV3-1 (or the pseudogene TRBV3-2) and TRBJ1-5; D is undetermined. CDR3 length: 17 amino acids. V dropped 1 base and J dropped 7 bases, with 20 bases sitting between them. Germline loops: CDR1 LGHDT, CDR2 YNNKEL (reference sequence). In nucleotides, the CDR3 is TGTGCCAGCAGCCAAGGCCCCCCGGCAGGTTGGTGGCAGCCCCAGCATTTT. It yields the protein CASSQGPPAGWWQPQHF.

This chain uses TRBV12-5 with TRBJ2-2; the D gene is possibly TRBD2 (5 bases). With 1 base removed from V and 4 bases from J, the gap between germline ends came to 19 bases. The CDR3 contains 18 residues. The germline CDR1 and CDR2 sequences are LGHNT and FRNRAP. The CDR3: CASGLGAKEGVGTGELFF. CDR3 coding DNA: TGTGCTAGTGGTTTGGGCGCCAAAGAGGGAGTAGGCACCGGGGAGCTGTTTTTT.

Notes on this clone: The junction does not match germline at one end; this may be a read error. The chain couples TRBV7-2 to TRBJ1-5, with D tentatively TRBD1 (5 bases). CDR1 and CDR2 from the germline V gene are SGHTA and FQGNSA. CDR3 length equals 15 residues. The CDR3: CATSNWGGSNQPQHF. The CDR3 bases are TGTGCCACCAGCAACTGGGGGGGTAGCAATCAGCCCCAGCATTTT.